These T cell receptor beta chains were read from a single sample in a study of blood T cell repertoires in COVID-19. The table came from immunoSEQ multiplex PCR; TCRdb's copy has only in-frame clones and leaves some out. The profile shows around 44,000 clones, over 75% of them singletons. Input material: peripheral blood. Receptors were obtained from a middle-aged man with active or convalescent COVID-19. Each CDR3 is given with its conserved first and last residue. A D gene is named only where the DNA matches it firmly. Only part of the rows carry a size: once, few, many, or a class if the clone is expanded.

>-|TRBV4-3|TRBJ1-4|-
CASSQEGVPNEKLFF
TGCGCCAGCAGCCAAGAAGGGGTGCCTAATGAAAAACTGTTTTTT
>-|TRBV10-3|TRBJ2-3|-
CAITGSGDTQYF
TGTGCCATCACGGGGAGCGGAGATACGCAGTATTTT
>few|TRBV24-1|TRBJ1-3|TRBD1
CATSDLNRGCGNTIYF
TGTGCCACCAGTGATTTGAACAGGGGGTGCGGAAACACCATATATTTT
>-|TRBV5-1|TRBJ2-5|TRBD2
CASSLSGSLETQYF
TGCGCCAGCAGCCTAAGCGGGAGTTTAGAGACCCAGTACTTC
>-|TRBV20-1|TRBJ2-1|TRBD2
CSASLTSGSTNEQFF
TGCAGTGCTAGTCTTACTAGCGGGAGTACGAATGAGCAGTTCTTC
>-|TRBV12-3/TRBV12-4|TRBJ2-7|-
CASSLGRIYEQYF
TGTGCCAGCAGTTTAGGCAGAATCTACGAGCAGTACTTC
>once|TRBV18|TRBJ1-5|TRBD1
CASSLETGGYQPQHF
TGTGCCAGCTCCTTAGAGACAGGGGGGTATCAGCCCCAGCATTTT
>-|TRBV5-4|TRBJ2-1|-
CASSFTGSDEQFF
TGTGCCAGCAGCTTTACAGGGAGTGATGAGCAGTTCTTC
>-|TRBV20-1|TRBJ2-5|-
CSAGRETQYF
TGCAGTGCTGGCCGAGAGACCCAGTACTTC
>-|TRBV5-1|TRBJ2-6|TRBD1
CASSQGDGANVLTF
TGCGCCAGCAGCCAGGGGGATGGGGCCAACGTCCTGACTTTC
>-|TRBV7-2|TRBJ2-1|TRBD1
CASSFPGQGNEQFF
TGTGCCAGCAGCTTCCCGGGACAGGGCAATGAGCAGTTCTTC
>-|TRBV28|TRBJ2-5|TRBD2
CASRLGLAGGKTQYF
TGTGCCAGCAGGCTGGGACTAGCGGGGGGAAAGACCCAGTACTTC
>once|TRBV5-1|TRBJ1-1|-
CASSLDPGHKNTEAFF
TGCGCCAGCAGCCTAGACCCGGGACATAAGAACACTGAAGCTTTCTTT
>-|TRBV10-2|TRBJ2-7|-
CASSDDRGAYEQYF
TGCGCCAGCAGTGACGATCGCGGGGCCTACGAGCAGTACTTC
>-|TRBV18|TRBJ2-1|TRBD2
CASSRDSGYVGSEQFF
TGTGCCAGCTCACGAGATAGCGGGTATGTTGGTAGTGAGCAGTTCTTC
>-|TRBV5-4|TRBJ2-7|TRBD2
CASSLGLAGTFSSYEQYF
TGTGCCAGCAGCTTGGGACTAGCGGGGACCTTTAGCTCCTACGAGCAGTACTTC
>-|TRBV2|TRBJ2-3|TRBD2
CASGGLAGGTDTQYF
TGTGCCAGCGGGGGACTAGCGGGGGGAACAGATACGCAGTATTTT
>-|TRBV9|TRBJ2-5|-
CASGKGGQETQYF
TGTGCCAGCGGAAAAGGGGGCCAAGAGACCCAGTACTTC
>-|TRBV29-1|TRBJ2-5|-
CSVDPSLSRSGTQYF
TGCAGCGTTGATCCCAGTTTATCCCGTTCGGGGACCCAGTACTTC
>-|TRBV6-1|TRBJ2-5|TRBD1
CASSLPGGGETQYF
TGTGCCAGCAGCCTTCCAGGGGGCGGGGAGACCCAGTACTTC
>-|TRBV5-5|TRBJ2-3|TRBD2
CASRLTSGGRTDTQYF
TGTGCCAGCAGACTCACTAGCGGAGGGCGCACAGATACGCAGTATTTT
>-|TRBV6-5|TRBJ2-1|TRBD1
CASSYSSGGNEQFF
TGTGCCAGCAGTTACTCTTCAGGGGGCAATGAGCAGTTCTTC
>-|TRBV30|TRBJ1-2|-
CAWFSPSNGYTF
TGTGCCTGGTTCTCCCCGAGCAATGGCTACACCTTC
>-|TRBV7-9|TRBJ2-1|-
CASSLQRLGDEQFF
TGTGCCAGCAGCTTGCAGAGACTAGGGGATGAGCAGTTCTTC
>-|TRBV28|TRBJ1-5|TRBD1
CASSIAGTGYSNQPQHF
TGTGCCAGCAGTATAGCCGGGACAGGGTATAGCAATCAGCCCCAGCATTTT
>-|TRBV29-1|TRBJ1-4|-
CSQLGREEKLFF
TGCAGCCAATTGGGAAGGGAGGAAAAACTGTTTTTT
>-|TRBV4-3|TRBJ2-7|-
CASSQVALTREGHYEQYF
TGCGCCAGCAGCCAAGTCGCCCTAACGCGAGAGGGACACTACGAGCAGTACTTC
>few|TRBV5-4|TRBJ2-3|-
CASSSAGVGTDTQYF
TGTGCCAGCAGCTCCGCCGGGGTCGGCACAGATACGCAGTATTTT
>-|TRBV3-1/TRBV3-2|TRBJ1-1|-
CASSQVRNTEAFF
TGTGCCAGCAGCCAAGTCCGGAACACTGAAGCTTTCTTT
>-|TRBV30|TRBJ2-2|TRBD2
CAWSVTAGGTGELFF
TGTGCCTGGAGTGTTACGGCGGGGGGGACCGGGGAGCTGTTTTTT
>-|TRBV25-1|TRBJ1-6|-
CASSEWALYNSPLHF
TGTGCCAGCAGTGAATGGGCCCTTTATAATTCACCCCTCCACTTT
>-|TRBV6-5|TRBJ1-1|-
CASSNQYATEAFF
TGTGCCAGCAGCAACCAGTATGCCACTGAAGCTTTCTTT
>-|TRBV7-9|TRBJ1-1|TRBD1
CASSDRDRRTVDTEAFF
TGTGCCAGCAGCGACCGGGACAGGCGAACGGTGGACACTGAAGCTTTCTTT
>-|TRBV9|TRBJ1-5|-
CASSGGSGSGLDQPQHF
TGTGCCAGCAGCGGGGGATCTGGGTCAGGGCTCGATCAGCCCCAGCATTTT
>-|TRBV28|TRBJ1-6|-
CASKVGGGNSPLHF
TGTGCCAGCAAAGTGGGAGGTGGTAATTCACCCCTCCACTTT
>-|TRBV5-1|TRBJ2-2|TRBD1
CASSLRQGTGELFF
TGCGCCAGCAGCTTGAGACAGGGTACCGGGGAGCTGTTTTTT
>-|TRBV14|TRBJ2-7|TRBD2
CASRGGAYEQYF
TGTGCCAGCAGGGGAGGGGCCTACGAGCAGTACTTC
>-|TRBV9|TRBJ2-1|TRBD2
CASSVASGYNEQFF
TGTGCCAGCAGCGTGGCTAGCGGGTACAATGAGCAGTTCTTC
>-|TRBV6-5|TRBJ2-1|-
CASSSGILNDEQFF
TGTGCCAGCAGTTCCGGGATCCTAAACGATGAGCAGTTCTTC
>-|TRBV28|TRBJ1-2|TRBD1
CASSSDRGYGYTF
TGTGCCAGCAGTTCTGACAGGGGTTATGGCTACACCTTC
>-|TRBV19|TRBJ2-1|-
CAPSTISGPSSYNEQFF
TGTGCCCCATCCACAATATCTGGCCCCAGCTCCTACAATGAGCAGTTCTTC
>-|TRBV5-1|TRBJ2-3|-
CASRPQGTDTQYF
TGCGCCAGCAGGCCACAGGGCACAGATACGCAGTATTTT
>-|TRBV5-1|TRBJ2-2|-
CASSLRGIDTGELFF
TGCGCCAGCAGCTTGAGGGGGATCGACACCGGGGAGCTGTTTTTT
>-|TRBV20-1|TRBJ1-4|-
CSASRTATNEKLFF
TGCAGTGCTAGTCGGACAGCAACTAATGAAAAACTGTTTTTT
>-|TRBV30|TRBJ2-7|-
CAYNRDQPPYYEQYF
TGTGCCTATAACAGGGACCAACCCCCCTACTACGAGCAGTACTTC
>-|TRBV13|TRBJ2-5|-
CASSFIAGSMETQYF
TGTGCCAGCAGCTTCATAGCAGGGTCGATGGAGACCCAGTACTTC
>-|TRBV3-1/TRBV3-2|TRBJ1-2|TRBD1
CASSHPTGTGMYGYTF
TGTGCCAGCAGCCATCCCACCGGGACAGGGATGTATGGCTACACCTTC
>-|TRBV4-1|TRBJ1-4|-
CASSQDQDATNEKLFF
TGCGCCAGCAGCCAAGACCAGGATGCAACTAATGAAAAACTGTTTTTT
>-|TRBV12-3/TRBV12-4|TRBJ1-5|-
CASSRTTNQPQHF
TGTGCCAGCAGTCGGACTACCAATCAGCCCCAGCATTTT
>-|TRBV4-3|TRBJ1-1|-
CASSLAYITGSAEAFF
TGCGCCAGCAGCCTCGCGTACATAACAGGGAGCGCTGAAGCTTTCTTT
>-|TRBV10-1|TRBJ2-2|-
CASSSTGANTGELFF
TGCGCCAGCAGTTCGACCGGAGCGAACACCGGGGAGCTGTTTTTT
>few|TRBV7-2|TRBJ2-7|-
CASSLQVGGQRYEQYF
TGTGCCAGCAGCTTACAGGTCGGGGGGCAAAGGTACGAGCAGTACTTC
>-|TRBV10-1|TRBJ2-7|TRBD2
CASQVAGNEQYF
TGCGCCAGCCAGGTAGCGGGAAACGAGCAGTACTTC
>-|TRBV15|TRBJ1-2|-
CATALGLYGYTF
TGTGCCACCGCCCTGGGGCTCTATGGCTACACCTTC
>-|TRBV7-9|TRBJ1-1|TRBD1
CASIQAGTGDTEAFF
TGTGCCAGCATCCAGGCCGGGACAGGGGATACTGAAGCTTTCTTT